The 3 T cell receptor beta chains given below trace back to one sample, sequenced in a study of T cell responses to AZD1222 COVID-19 vaccine. Clones were sequenced by immunoSEQ multiplex PCR, and TCRdb holds only the in-frame ones, with some missing. Seen here are 150,000 to 170,000 clones, over 85% observed once, and the top ten hold approximately 17%. The sequenced sample was peripheral blood, obtained on day 0 of AZD1222 vaccination. All receptors derive from an adult in good health.

This clone was counted a few times. The chain is built from TRBV28 and TRBJ2-3, with D possibly TRBD1 on 5 matching bases. The CDR3 consists of 14 residues. Trimming pared 3 bases from V and 3 bases from J, leaving 10 bases between. CDR1 MDHEN and CDR2 SYDVKM come from the germline V gene. The CDR3 spells CASSFVAGTDTQYF. Written as DNA, the CDR3 is TGTGCCAGCAGTTTTGTCGCAGGGACAGATACGCAGTATTTT.

The V gene is TRBV27, the J gene TRBJ1-1, with 8 bases matching TRBD1. This CDR3 comprises 14 residues. The germline CDR1 and CDR2 sequences are MNHEY and SMNVEV (reference sequence). V shed 7 bases and J 5 bases; nucleotides not matched to a gene: 9. The CDR3 region is CASNNRGIGTEAFF. DNA for the CDR3: TGTGCCAGCAACAACAGGGGGATTGGAACTGAAGCTTTCTTT.

The chain employs TRBV4-1 and TRBJ1-5, with 7 bases fitting TRBD1. Germline V lookup: CDR1 MGHRA, CDR2 YSYEKL. V lost 3 bases to trimming and J lost 7 bases; unmatched junction nucleotides: 3. This CDR3 has 13 residues. The CDR3 is CASSHPRGQPQHF. The CDR3 DNA follows: TGCGCCAGCAGCCACCCCAGGGGGCAGCCCCAGCATTTT.